This T cell receptor beta chain was profiled in a study of regulatory T cells in long-lasting Graves disease. Whole-study findings and limits: TRBV28 was favored in persistent disease, as were TRBJ1-2 and TRBJ2-5. Researchers reported studying only peripheral blood, not thyroid tissue.

Time point meaning: newly diagnosed GD, antithyroid drugs for less than 3 months. PBMC-extracted RNA yielded the TCR library. This CDR3 contains 17 residues. V lost 3 bases and J lost 1, with 19 bases in between. The germline CDR1 and CDR2 sequences are SGHDT and YYEEEE. Assembly of TCR beta libraries relied on iRepertoire HTBI primers together with Arm-PCR of CDR3 regions. One entry per CDR3 protein, called by TCRdb with MiXCR from the multiplex PCR reads. The sample contains roughly 610,000 distinct CDR3 sequences, 15% to 20% of which appear only once. In this sample, this clonotype turned up a few times. Its antigen remains unknown. The same data also went into a second study, on T cells in Graves' hyperthyroidism and ophthalmopathy. Per that study: A model of 13 V-J features distinguished ophthalmopathy from stable hyperthyroidism.

Sequencing was performed on peripheral blood mononuclear cells (PBMCs), taken at new diagnosis, from a patient treated with antithyroid drugs. The chain recombines TRBV5-6 with TRBJ1-1; D is perhaps TRBD1 (5 bases). The receptor was isolated from a woman in her 30s with Graves disease. For the CDR3, the DNA is TGTGCCAGCAGCTGGGGGGGGACGGCATCTTCGAACACTGAAGCTTTCTTT. Translating gives CASSWGGTASSNTEAFF. Together with reference TRBV5-6 and TRBJ1-1, the CDR3 gives the full variable domain: DAGVTQSPTHLIKTRGQQVTLRCSPKSGHDTVSWYQQALGQGPQFIFQYYEEEERQRGNFPDRFSGHQFPNYSSELNVNALLLGDSALYLCASSWGGTASSNTEAFFGQGTRLTVV.